This T cell receptor beta chain was captured by sequencing in a study of T cell responses to AZD1222 COVID-19 vaccine. The assay was immunoSEQ multiplex PCR, and TCRdb's table has in-frame clones only and misses some. This sample yields some 150,000 clones, of which about 90% are seen a single time; roughly 4.7% belongs to the top ten. About this clone: What it recognizes is unknown.

Study-wide results and caveats: Reportedly, nearly half of unique spike TCRs recognized epitopes outside B.1.351/B.1.1.7 mutations. Breadth and depth of Spike-specific TCRs rose after two AZD1222 doses.

The TCR originated in an adult in good health. The starting material was peripheral blood, obtained on day 0 of AZD1222 vaccination.

The CDR3 loop is CASSLGATYNEQFF. The CDR3 bases are TGTGCCAGCAGCTTAGGAGCTACCTACAATGAGCAGTTCTTC. The chain has TRBV7-3 and TRBJ2-1, with unresolved D. Trimming pared 2 bases from V and 2 bases from J, leaving 7 bases between. The CDR3 consists of 14 residues. The germline V gene has CDR1 SGHTA and CDR2 FQGTGA.